The 17 T cell receptor beta chains below were found in one sample sequenced in a study of blood T cell repertoires in COVID-19. The protocol was immunoSEQ multiplex PCR, while the TCRdb copy is restricted to in-frame clones and leaves out a portion. The sample lists about 190,000 clones, around 86% occurring once. Sequencing was performed on peripheral blood. Receptor source: a woman between 35 and 50 years old with acute or convalescent COVID-19.

The chain links TRBV4-1 to TRBJ1-5; 7 nucleotides align to TRBD1. Trimming cost V 0 bases and J 5 bases; bases outside gene matches: 4. Germline V gene data show CDR1 as MGHRA and CDR2 as YSYEKL. The CDR3 consists of 15 residues. For the CDR3, the DNA is TGCGCCAGCAGCCAAGAGGCAGGGGGGTATCAGCCCCAGCATTTT. Translation gives CASSQEAGGYQPQHF.

This chain links TRBV6-4 with TRBJ2-3, with 9 bases lining up with TRBD2. Per the germline V gene, CDR1 is MRHNA and CDR2 is SNTAGT. The CDR3 length is 16 residues. The trim removed 0 bases at V and 1 base at J, leaving 2 bases unmatched. The DNA for the CDR3 is TGTGCCAGCAGTGACTCGGGCGGGGGGGGCACAGATACGCAGTATTTT. This codes for CASSDSGGGGTDTQYF.

V usage is TRBV6-5 and J usage is TRBJ2-3; the match to TRBD1 covers 9 bases. V trimming: 6 bases; J trimming: 2 bases; junction bases outside the gene matches: 6. There are 15 residues in the CDR3. The germline gives CDR1 MNHEY, CDR2 SVGAGI. In DNA, the CDR3 is TGTGCCAGCAGGAACAGGGGGCTAAACACAGATACGCAGTATTTT. Amino acid sequence: CASRNRGLNTDTQYF.

V gene TRBV24-1 combines with J gene TRBJ2-1; no firm D call. V was shortened by 0 bases and J by 6 bases, with 17 bases between the two germline ends. CDR1 is KGHDR, CDR2 SFDVKD, per germline. The CDR3 sequence is 17 residues long. CDR3 amino acids: CATSDLHSQNNRNEQFF. CDR3 nucleotide sequence: TGTGCCACCAGTGATTTGCACAGCCAAAACAACCGCAATGAGCAGTTCTTC.

V gene TRBV3-1 (or the pseudogene TRBV3-2) combines with J gene TRBJ1-1; D is undetermined. Trimming cost V 2 bases and J 6 bases, with 13 bases left between them. The CDR3 is 14 amino acids. Per germline, CDR1 LGHDT and CDR2 YNNKEL (reference sequence). The CDR3, as DNA: TGTGCCAGCAGCCAACGCGGGGTGGCCCCTGAAGCTTTCTTT. Its protein is CASSQRGVAPEAFF.

The chain joins TRBV5-6 to TRBJ1-5; 8 nucleotides line up with TRBD1. The trim removed 3 bases at V and 11 bases at J, leaving 13 bases unmatched. From germline, CDR1 is SGHDT and CDR2 YYEEEE. The CDR3 loop spans 15 amino acids. CDR3 sequence reads: CASSWGTGVGRAQHF. The CDR3 region has the DNA TGTGCCAGCAGCTGGGGGACAGGTGTGGGGAGGGCCCAGCATTTT.

The chain has TRBV28 and TRBJ2-7; 8 bases are a match to TRBD2. J lost 4 bases, V lost 5 bases, and 10 bases had no gene match. This CDR3 comprises 15 residues. Germline V gene lookup returns CDR1 MDHEN and CDR2 SYDVKM. The CDR3, as DNA: TGTGCCAGCAGTACCCCCGGGGGGGCGCCTTACGAGCAGTACTTC. It is translated as CASSTPGGAPYEQYF.

The J gene is TRBJ1-6, the V gene TRBV28; D might be TRBD1 (6 bases). Trimming shortened V by 3 bases and J by 4 bases, and 22 bases separated the two germline ends. The CDR3 is made up of 19 amino acids. Germline V gene data show CDR1 as MDHEN and CDR2 as SYDVKM. The CDR3 DNA is TGTGCCAGCAGTTTCCCTCCCGGACAGATCCAGCGTTATAATTCACCCCTCCACTTT. Encoded protein: CASSFPPGQIQRYNSPLHF. The full variable domain, completed using reference TRBV28 and TRBJ1-6, is DVKVTQSSRYLVKRTGEKVFLECVQDMDHENMFWYRQDPGLGLRLIYFSYDVKMKEKGDIPEGYSVSREKKERFSLILESASTNQTSMYLCASSFPPGQIQRYNSPLHFGNGTRLTVT.

The J gene is TRBJ2-1, the V gene TRBV3-1 (or the pseudogene TRBV3-2), with TRBD2 matching 8 bases. The CDR3 runs 18 residues. CDR1 is LGHDT and CDR2 is YNNKEL in the germline V gene (reference sequence). J was trimmed by 5 bases and V by 2 bases; bases with no gene match: 14. CDR3 residues: CASSQFGAGVSGDNEQFF. The CDR3 nucleotides read TGTGCCAGCAGCCAATTCGGAGCGGGAGTCTCGGGGGACAATGAGCAGTTCTTC.

The table lists this clone with a few counts. V is TRBV5-1 and J is TRBJ1-5; 7 bases match TRBD1. The CDR3 has 13 amino acids. CDR1 is SGHRS, CDR2 YFSETQ, per germline. After removal of 5 bases from V and 5 bases from J, the junction contained 4 bases not matched to a gene. CDR3 DNA: TGCGCCAGCAGAGACAGGGTCGATCAGCCCCAGCATTTT. Translating it yields CASRDRVDQPQHF.

The rearrangement joins TRBV10-2 to TRBJ2-3; D remains unclear. Trimming stripped 3 bases from V and 6 bases from J, with 4 bases between. Germline V CDR1 and CDR2: WSHSY, SAAADI. This CDR3 has 11 amino acids. The CDR3 loop is CASSEADTQYF. DNA for the CDR3: TGCGCCAGCAGTGAAGCGGATACGCAGTATTTT.

The rearrangement links TRBV9 to TRBJ2-7; D is uncertain. Germline V lookup: CDR1 SGDLS, CDR2 YYNGEE. The CDR3 is 13 residues long. Trimming removed 3 bases from V and 2 bases from J, with 9 bases in between. The CDR3 region is CASSDASAYEQYF. The CDR3 coding sequence is TGTGCCAGCAGCGACGCATCGGCCTACGAGCAGTACTTC.

V gene TRBV3-1 (or the pseudogene TRBV3-2) combines with J gene TRBJ2-5; TRBD2 aligns across 9 bases. In germline, CDR1 is LGHDT, CDR2 YNNKEL (reference sequence). V was clipped by 4 bases and J by 3 bases; unmatched bases: 12. This CDR3 contains 17 residues. CDR3 sequence (DNA): TGTGCCAGCAGCCTCCACCTAGCGGGATCTACAAAAGAGACCCAGTACTTC. Residues: CASSLHLAGSTKETQYF.

This sequence joins TRBV7-9 and TRBJ1-1, with D possibly matching TRBD1 (5 bases). The V end was cut by 2 bases, the J end by 5 bases, with 12 bases between. This CDR3 is built from 14 residues. In germline, CDR1 is SEHNR, CDR2 FQNEAQ (reference sequence). The CDR3 DNA sequence: TGTGCCAGCAGCTTATCAGGGCGTCGTACTGAAGCTTTCTTT. Amino acids: CASSLSGRRTEAFF.

This rearrangement joins TRBV11-2 to TRBJ2-5; D may be TRBD2 (5 bases). Deletions cut 1 base from V and 6 bases from J, with 9 bases between. The length of the CDR3 is 13 residues. Germline CDR1 is SGHAT and CDR2 is FQNNGV. The CDR3 bases are TGTGCCAGCAGCTTAGGAGGGTTGAAGACCCAGTACTTC. Its protein product is CASSLGGLKTQYF.

The chain has TRBV12-3 or TRBV12-4 and TRBJ1-1; D unclear. The V end lost 8 bases, the J end lost 3 bases, and 13 bases lay between the germline ends. The CDR3 covers 13 residues. This CDR3 reads CASGPDTDTEAFF. CDR3 bases: TGTGCCAGCGGGCCCGACACTGACACTGAAGCTTTCTTT.

The genes are TRBV6-5 and TRBJ1-2; D remains unclear. The CDR3 covers 12 residues. In germline, CDR1 is MNHEY, CDR2 SVGAGI. Trimming cost V 6 bases and J 6 bases, with 11 bases left between them. Here the CDR3 reads CASRAGVHGYTF. CDR3 bases: TGTGCCAGCAGGGCCGGGGTCCATGGCTACACCTTC.